The 23 T cell receptor beta chains given below trace back to one sample, sequenced in a study of cytomegalovirus exposure and HLA in healthy donors. In the PCR, 60 Vbeta and 13 Jbeta primers were used. TCRdb's copy holds only in-frame clones and misses some; the assay was immunoSEQ multiplex PCR. The sample shows over 80,000 clones, approximately 80% of them seen only once. The sequenced material came from PBMCs. These receptors came from a man aged 60 to 75 in good health and CMV-seropositive.

The chain has TRBV5-1 and TRBJ2-1, with a possible D match to TRBD2 (5 bases). This CDR3 region has 14 residues. Trimming pared 2 bases from V and 2 bases from J, leaving 8 bases between. Germline CDR1 reads SGHRS; CDR2 reads YFSETQ. CDR3 sequence: CASSFALAYNEQFF. In DNA, the CDR3 is TGCGCCAGCAGCTTCGCACTAGCCTACAATGAGCAGTTCTTC.

This chain connects TRBV6-1 to TRBJ2-5, with D possibly TRBD1 on 5 matching bases. Germline V gene data show CDR1 as MNHNS and CDR2 as SASEGT. The ends were cut back, 2 bases at V and 7 bases at J, with 17 bases in the middle. The CDR3 contains 15 residues. The CDR3 coding sequence is TGTGCCAGCAGTGAATGGGCAGGGAAAGATGGGACCCAGTACTTC. Protein sequence: CASSEWAGKDGTQYF.

This rearrangement joins TRBV6-1 to TRBJ2-5; D is unclear. The germline gives CDR1 MNHNS, CDR2 SASEGT. V shed 6 bases and J shed 2 bases, with 13 bases lying between them. The CDR3 sequence is 14 residues long. CDR3 sequence reads: CASRRWRTQETQYF. The CDR3 DNA sequence: TGTGCCAGCAGGAGGTGGCGTACTCAAGAGACCCAGTACTTC.

The gene calls are TRBV19 and TRBJ1-5; 8 bases line up with TRBD1. J lost 4 bases, V lost 3 bases, and 5 bases had no gene match. Germline-derived CDR1 and CDR2 are LNHDA and SQIVND (reference sequence). The CDR3 has 15 amino acids. CDR3 sequence reads: CASSIAGGSNQPQHF. Written as DNA, the CDR3 is TGTGCCAGTAGTATTGCAGGGGGCAGTAATCAGCCCCAGCATTTT.

The CDR3, as DNA: TGTGCCAGCAGTTACTCAACAGGGGGCGACTATGGCTACACCTTC. Protein product: CASSYSTGGDYGYTF. This chain joins TRBV6-5 and TRBJ1-2; 9 bases line up with TRBD1. The ends lost 0 bases at V and 3 bases at J; junction bases unmatched: 2. Germline loops: CDR1 MNHEY, CDR2 SVGAGI. CDR3 length: 15 residues.

This clone was observed once. V is TRBV7-3 and J is TRBJ2-1, with 8 bases fitting TRBD1. With 3 bases clipped from V and 7 bases from J, the junction kept 11 bases outside the gene matches. The CDR3 totals 16 residues. CDR1 is SGHTA, CDR2 FQGTGA, per germline. CDR3 amino acids: CASSFLGQGIQNEQFF. For the CDR3, the DNA is TGTGCCAGCAGCTTCCTCGGACAGGGAATTCAGAATGAGCAGTTCTTC.

This clone has only a few counts. Here the CDR3 reads CAISESGSGGNTMNQFF. The CDR3 bases are TGTGCCATCAGTGAGTCAGGTAGCGGGGGGAATACAATGAACCAGTTCTTC. The V call is TRBV10-3, the J call TRBJ2-1; 10 positions agree with TRBD2. The CDR3 consists of 17 residues. V gave up 0 bases and J gave up 13 bases; unmatched junction bases: 15. In germline, CDR1 is ENHRY, CDR2 SYGVKD.

With respect to this clone: The same CDR3 also results from other DNA sequences found in this sample. This sequence joins TRBV27 and TRBJ1-6; D not resolved. CDR1 is MNHEY and CDR2 is SMNVEV in the germline V gene (reference sequence). The CDR3 contains 14 residues. Trimming cost V 2 bases and J 10 bases, with 12 bases left between them. CDR3 loop: CASSLTSPLSPLHF. The DNA of the CDR3 is TGTGCCAGCAGTTTAACTTCGCCTCTATCACCCCTCCACTTT.

The rearrangement links TRBV28 to TRBJ1-6; 9 bases are a match to TRBD1. Losses at the gene ends were 5 bases for V and 12 bases for J; bases not matched to a gene: 8. CDR3 length: 14 amino acids. From germline, CDR1 is MDHEN and CDR2 SYDVKM. The CDR3 is CASSPGTGIRPLHF. As DNA, the CDR3 is TGTGCCAGCAGTCCCGGGACAGGGATACGACCCCTCCACTTT.

This chain joins TRBV6-1 and TRBJ1-6, with no clear D. The CDR3 spans 15 residues. The V end lost 4 bases, the J end lost 2 bases, and 9 bases lay between the germline ends. Germline V CDR1 and CDR2: MNHNS, SASEGT. The CDR3 protein is CASSGEVTYNSPLHF. The CDR3 DNA is TGTGCCAGCAGTGGAGAAGTCACCTATAATTCACCCCTCCACTTT.

The rearrangement links TRBV7-9 to TRBJ2-7; 8 bases are shared with TRBD1. After removal of 5 bases from V and 6 bases from J, the junction contained 6 bases not matched to a gene. Germline CDR1 is SEHNR and CDR2 is FQNEAQ (reference sequence). The CDR3 consists of 13 residues. The CDR3: CASSPSTGGEQYF. As DNA, the CDR3 is TGTGCCAGCAGCCCAAGCACAGGGGGCGAGCAGTACTTC.

In this sample, this clone turned up a few times. The chain employs TRBV7-9 and TRBJ2-7; a weak D match, TRBD2 (6 bases). This CDR3 spans 11 amino acids. Trimming removed 2 bases at V and 7 bases at J, with 6 bases between. Germline V gene sequence: CDR1 SEHNR, CDR2 FQNEAQ (reference sequence). The CDR3 is CASSLSGEQYF. DNA for the CDR3: TGTGCCAGCAGCTTAAGCGGGGAGCAGTACTTC.

The J gene is TRBJ2-1, the V gene TRBV28; possibly TRBD1 for D (6 bases). The V gene's germline CDR1 is MDHEN and CDR2 SYDVKM. The CDR3 extends over 18 amino acids. Trimming cost V 3 bases and J 1 base, with 19 bases left between them. In DNA form, the CDR3 reads TGTGCCAGCAGTTTGAATGGGGGCCACAGTGGGTCCTACAATGAGCAGTTCTTC. Its protein is CASSLNGGHSGSYNEQFF.

This clone came up a few times. The chain combines TRBV7-3 with TRBJ2-2; 10 bases fit TRBD2. V was pared by 6 bases and J by 8 bases, with 9 bases of the junction left unmatched. This CDR3 has 15 amino acids. Looked up from germline, CDR1 is SGHTA and CDR2 is FQGTGA. CDR3 region: CASSPSGGSVGELFF. The CDR3 coding sequence is TGTGCCAGCAGTCCTAGCGGGGGATCCGTAGGGGAGCTGTTTTTT.

This clone was recorded only once. The rearrangement joins TRBV2 to TRBJ1-2, with unresolved D. Germline lookup yields CDR1 SNHLY and CDR2 FYNNEI. Trimming cost V 7 bases and J 3 bases, with 21 bases left between them. The CDR3 sequence is 16 residues long. CDR3 region: CASTKMTAGGYYGYTF. As DNA, the CDR3 is TGTGCCAGCACTAAAATGACTGCCGGAGGTTACTATGGCTACACCTTC.

The chain uses TRBV11-1 and TRBJ1-2; D remains unclear. This CDR3 has 16 residues. Trimming left V 4 bases short and J 4 bases short, with 19 bases between. CDR1 and CDR2 (germline): SGHAT, FQDESV (reference sequence). The CDR3 spells CASSSSSGVFGYGYTF. The CDR3, as DNA: TGTGCCAGCAGCTCCTCGAGCGGGGTTTTCGGCTATGGCTACACCTTC.

The chain combines TRBV6-1 with TRBJ1-5; D call uncertain. Trimming stripped 2 bases from V and 0 bases from J, with 5 bases between. The CDR3 runs to 14 residues. CDR1 and CDR2 from the germline V gene are MNHNS and SASEGT. This CDR3 is CASSEKYSNQPQHF. The CDR3, as DNA: TGTGCCAGCAGTGAAAAATATAGCAATCAGCCCCAGCATTTT.

The chain uses TRBV25-1 and TRBJ2-7; D perhaps matches TRBD2 (6 bases). Germline V lookup: CDR1 MGHDK, CDR2 SYGVNS. Trimming took 4 bases from V and 2 from J, leaving 18 bases between them. The CDR3 is 16 residues long. The CDR3 here is CASSGERGKGPYEQYF. DNA for the CDR3: TGTGCCAGCAGTGGGGAACGGGGGAAGGGACCCTACGAGCAGTACTTC.

The chain uses TRBV6-1 and TRBJ1-5; perhaps TRBD1 as D (5 bases). V was pared by 7 bases and J by 0 bases, with 10 bases between. CDR1 and CDR2 (germline): MNHNS, SASEGT. CDR3 length equals 14 residues. The CDR3, as DNA: TGTGCCAGCACTCCAGGGTATAGCAATCAGCCCCAGCATTTT. As protein: CASTPGYSNQPQHF.

The J gene is TRBJ2-1, the V gene TRBV12-5, with D perhaps matching TRBD2 (5 bases). The CDR3 spans 14 residues. Germline-derived CDR1 and CDR2 are LGHNT and FRNRAP. V shed 1 base and J shed 8 bases, with 12 bases lying between them. In DNA form, the CDR3 reads TGTGCTAGTGGTTTGGGACTACCCGGGGATGAGCAGTTCTTC. This encodes CASGLGLPGDEQFF.

The rearrangement uses TRBV4-1 and TRBJ2-5, with a tentative D call TRBD1 (5 bases). V was trimmed by 0 bases and J by 2 bases, leaving 13 bases between them. The CDR3 has 16 residues. The germline CDR1 and CDR2 sequences are MGHRA and YSYEKL. The CDR3: CASSQEGPRAQETQYF. The DNA of the CDR3 is TGCGCCAGCAGCCAAGAAGGTCCCAGGGCTCAAGAGACCCAGTACTTC.

This clone showed up just a few times. The genes are TRBV27 and TRBJ1-2; TRBD1 matches 10 bases. The junction had 6 bases not matched to a gene; V was cut back by 3 bases and J by 5 bases. Germline values: CDR1 MNHEY, CDR2 SMNVEV (reference sequence). This CDR3 region has 15 residues. Here the CDR3 DNA reads TGTGCCAGCAGTTTCGGACAGGGGGAGTGGTATGGCTACACCTTC. Translating gives CASSFGQGEWYGYTF.

Concerning this clone itself: Other DNA variants within this sample encode the same CDR3. J is TRBJ2-3 and V is TRBV19, with TRBD2 identical over 10 bases. The trim removed 3 bases at V and 6 bases at J, leaving 6 bases unmatched. This CDR3 comprises 15 residues. Germline-derived CDR1 and CDR2 are LNHDA and SQIVND (reference sequence). The CDR3 bases are TGTGCCAGTAGTATCCAGCGGGGGGGCGAGGATACGCAGTATTTT. This gives the protein CASSIQRGGEDTQYF.